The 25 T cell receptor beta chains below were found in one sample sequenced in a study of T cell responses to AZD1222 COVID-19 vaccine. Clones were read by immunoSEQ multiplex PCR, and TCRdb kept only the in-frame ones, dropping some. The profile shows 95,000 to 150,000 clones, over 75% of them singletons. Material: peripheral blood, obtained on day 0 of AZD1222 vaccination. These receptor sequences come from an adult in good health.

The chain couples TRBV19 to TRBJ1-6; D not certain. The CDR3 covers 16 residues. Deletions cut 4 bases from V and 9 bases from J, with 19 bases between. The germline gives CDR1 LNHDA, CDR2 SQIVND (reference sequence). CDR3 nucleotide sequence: TGTGCCAGTAGTAAAGTCCGGGCCCTGAGCGGTTCACCCCTCCACTTT. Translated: CASSKVRALSGSPLHF.

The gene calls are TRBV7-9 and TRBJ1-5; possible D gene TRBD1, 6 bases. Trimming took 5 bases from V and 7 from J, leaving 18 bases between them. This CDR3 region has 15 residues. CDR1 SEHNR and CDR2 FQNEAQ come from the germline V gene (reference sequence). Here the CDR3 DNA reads TGTGCCAGCAGCCCGGACAGTATAGGGGTGCAGCCCCAGCATTTT. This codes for CASSPDSIGVQPQHF.

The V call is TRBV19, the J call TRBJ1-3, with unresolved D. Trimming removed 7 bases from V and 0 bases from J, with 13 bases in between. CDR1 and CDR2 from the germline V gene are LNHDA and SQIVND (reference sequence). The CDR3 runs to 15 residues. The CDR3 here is CASTGRGLSGNTIYF. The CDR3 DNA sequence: TGTGCCAGTACCGGCCGGGGTCTCTCTGGAAACACCATATATTTT.

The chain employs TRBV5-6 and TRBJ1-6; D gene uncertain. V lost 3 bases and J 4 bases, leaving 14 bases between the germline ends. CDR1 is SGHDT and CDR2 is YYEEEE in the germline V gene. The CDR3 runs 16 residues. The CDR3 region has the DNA TGTGCCAGCAGCTCCCGGGAGGATGGGTATAATTCACCCCTCCACTTT. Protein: CASSSREDGYNSPLHF. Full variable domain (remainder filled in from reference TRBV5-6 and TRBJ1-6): DAGVTQSPTHLIKTRGQQVTLRCSPKSGHDTVSWYQQALGQGPQFIFQYYEEEERQRGNFPDRFSGHQFPNYSSELNVNALLLGDSALYLCASSSREDGYNSPLHFGNGTRLTVT.

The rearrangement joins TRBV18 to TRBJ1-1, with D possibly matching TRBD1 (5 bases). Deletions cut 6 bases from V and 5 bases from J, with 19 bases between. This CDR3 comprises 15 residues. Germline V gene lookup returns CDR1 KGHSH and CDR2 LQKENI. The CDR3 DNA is TGTGCCAGCTCTCGATATGGGGACGGCCAGACTGAAGCTTTCTTT. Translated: CASSRYGDGQTEAFF.

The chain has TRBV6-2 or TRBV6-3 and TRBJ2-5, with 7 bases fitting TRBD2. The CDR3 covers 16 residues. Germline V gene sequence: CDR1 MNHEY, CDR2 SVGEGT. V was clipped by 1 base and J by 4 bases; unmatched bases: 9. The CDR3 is CASSYWARGRIETQYF. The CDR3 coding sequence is TGTGCCAGCAGTTACTGGGCACGCGGGAGAATAGAGACCCAGTACTTC.

CDR3 coding DNA: TGTGCCAGCAGTTGGGGACCTGGGGGCTACAATGAGCAGTTCTTC. Its translation: CASSWGPGGYNEQFF. The V call is TRBV2, the J call TRBJ2-1; the D call may be TRBD1 or TRBD2 (5 bases each). CDR3 size: 15 residues. The germline V and J ends were trimmed by 5 bases and 3 bases, with 14 bases remaining between them. Germline loops: CDR1 SNHLY, CDR2 FYNNEI.

CDR3 bases: TGTGCCAGCTCCAGTGCGGCCGGGGAGCTGTTTTTT. Protein: CASSSAAGELFF. V and J are TRBV18 and TRBJ2-2; no clear D. The CDR3 loop spans 12 amino acids. V gave up 6 bases and J gave up 6 bases, with 8 bases separating them. The germline V gene has CDR1 KGHSH and CDR2 LQKENI.

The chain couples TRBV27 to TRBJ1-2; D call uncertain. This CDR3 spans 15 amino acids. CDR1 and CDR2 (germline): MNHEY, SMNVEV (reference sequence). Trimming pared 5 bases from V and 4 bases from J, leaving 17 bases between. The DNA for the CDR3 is TGTGCCAGCAGTCCCCCAGGTCCTACGGGCTATGGCTACACCTTC. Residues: CASSPPGPTGYGYTF.

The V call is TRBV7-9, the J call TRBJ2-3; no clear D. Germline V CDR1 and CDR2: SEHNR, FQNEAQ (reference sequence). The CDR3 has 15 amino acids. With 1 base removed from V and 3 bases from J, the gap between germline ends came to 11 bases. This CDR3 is CASSLDVVMTDTQYF. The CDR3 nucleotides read TGTGCCAGCAGCTTAGATGTGGTTATGACAGATACGCAGTATTTT.

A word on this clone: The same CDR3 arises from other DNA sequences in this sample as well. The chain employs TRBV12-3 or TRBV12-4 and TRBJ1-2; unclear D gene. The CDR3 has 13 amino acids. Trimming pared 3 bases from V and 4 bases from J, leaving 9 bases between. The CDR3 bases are TGTGCCAGCAGTTTGGGCACACTCTATGGCTACACCTTC. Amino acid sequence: CASSLGTLYGYTF.

The CDR3 spells CASSDGPGISPLHF. CDR3 coding DNA: TGTGCCAGCAGTGACGGACCAGGGATTTCACCCCTCCACTTT. The V and J genes are TRBV2 and TRBJ1-6; possible D gene TRBD1, 5 bases. This CDR3 spans 14 amino acids. Trimming removed 3 bases from V and 9 bases from J, with 12 bases in between. CDR1 SNHLY and CDR2 FYNNEI come from the germline V gene. The complete variable domain, with remaining parts taken from reference TRBV2 and TRBJ1-6, reads EPEVTQTPSHQVTQMGQEVILRCVPISNHLYFYWYRQILGQKVEFLVSFYNNEISEKSEIFDDQFSVERPDGSNFTLKIRSTKLEDSAMYFCASSDGPGISPLHFGNGTRLTVT.

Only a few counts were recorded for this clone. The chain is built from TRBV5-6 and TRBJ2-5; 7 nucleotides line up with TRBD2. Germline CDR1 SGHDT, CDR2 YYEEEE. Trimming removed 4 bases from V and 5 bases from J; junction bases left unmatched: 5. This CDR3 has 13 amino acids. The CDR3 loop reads CASSSGIRETQYF. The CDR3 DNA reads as TGTGCCAGCAGCAGCGGGATTCGGGAGACCCAGTACTTC. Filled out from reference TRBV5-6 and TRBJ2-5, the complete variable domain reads DAGVTQSPTHLIKTRGQQVTLRCSPKSGHDTVSWYQQALGQGPQFIFQYYEEEERQRGNFPDRFSGHQFPNYSSELNVNALLLGDSALYLCASSSGIRETQYFGPGTRLLVL.

This chain's CDR3 is CASEPQAGNEQFF. CDR3 bases: TGTGCCAGTGAACCCCAAGCGGGCAATGAGCAGTTCTTC. The chain employs TRBV19 and TRBJ2-1, with a tentative D call TRBD2 (6 bases). The CDR3 is 13 residues long. Germline CDR1 is LNHDA and CDR2 is SQIVND (reference sequence). Trimming cost V 8 bases and J 6 bases, with 14 bases left between them.

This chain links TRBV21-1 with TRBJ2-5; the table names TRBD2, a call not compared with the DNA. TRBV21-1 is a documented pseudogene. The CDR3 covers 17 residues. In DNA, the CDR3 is TGTGCCAGCAGCGTCCGGGGACTAGCGGAGATCCAAGAGACCCAGTACTTC. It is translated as CASSVRGLAEIQETQYF.

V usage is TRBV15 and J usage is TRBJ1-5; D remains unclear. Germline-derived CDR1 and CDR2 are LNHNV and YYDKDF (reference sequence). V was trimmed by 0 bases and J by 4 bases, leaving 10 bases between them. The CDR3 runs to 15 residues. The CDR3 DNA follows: TGTGCCACCAGCAGAGATAGAAGTGATAATCAGCCCCAGCATTTT. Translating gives CATSRDRSDNQPQHF.

CDR3 DNA sequence: TGTGCCAGCTCACCAGCGGGGAACAACAATGAGCAGTTCTTC. This gives the protein CASSPAGNNNEQFF. This chain links TRBV18 with TRBJ2-1; TRBD2 is a possible D gene (6 bases). Germline V gene lookup returns CDR1 KGHSH and CDR2 LQKENI. With 2 bases removed from V and 5 bases from J, the gap between germline ends came to 10 bases. The CDR3 spans 14 residues.

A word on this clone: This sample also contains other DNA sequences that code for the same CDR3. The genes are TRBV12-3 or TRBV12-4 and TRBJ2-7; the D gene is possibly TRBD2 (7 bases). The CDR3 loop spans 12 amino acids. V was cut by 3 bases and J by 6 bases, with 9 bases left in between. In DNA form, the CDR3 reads TGTGCCAGCAGTTTGGGGGGGCTCGAGCAGTACTTC. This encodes CASSLGGLEQYF.

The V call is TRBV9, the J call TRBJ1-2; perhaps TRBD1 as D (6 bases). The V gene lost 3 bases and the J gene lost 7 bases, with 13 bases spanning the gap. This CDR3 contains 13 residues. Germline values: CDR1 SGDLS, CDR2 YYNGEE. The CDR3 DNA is TGTGCCAGCAGCGGCGGGGGGGCTCGTGGCTACACCTTC. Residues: CASSGGGARGYTF.

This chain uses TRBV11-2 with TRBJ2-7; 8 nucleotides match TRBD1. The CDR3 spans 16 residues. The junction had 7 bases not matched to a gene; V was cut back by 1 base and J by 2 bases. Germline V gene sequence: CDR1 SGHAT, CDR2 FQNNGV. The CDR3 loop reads CASSLGTQGAPYEQYF. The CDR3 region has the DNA TGTGCCAGCAGCTTAGGGACCCAGGGGGCCCCCTACGAGCAGTACTTC. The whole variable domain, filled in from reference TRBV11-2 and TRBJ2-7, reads EAGVAQSPRYKIIEKRQSVAFWCNPISGHATLYWYQQILGQGPKLLIQFQNNGVVDDSQLPKDRFSAERLKGVDSTLKIQPAKLEDSAVYLCASSLGTQGAPYEQYFGPGTRLTVT.

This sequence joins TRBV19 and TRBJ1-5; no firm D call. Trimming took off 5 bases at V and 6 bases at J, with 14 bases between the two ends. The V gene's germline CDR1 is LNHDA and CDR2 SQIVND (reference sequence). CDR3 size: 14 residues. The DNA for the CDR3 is TGTGCCAGTAGTCCGGGGAGAGGGTCTCAGCCCCAGCATTTT. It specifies CASSPGRGSQPQHF. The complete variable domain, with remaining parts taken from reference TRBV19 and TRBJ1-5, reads DGGITQSPKYLFRKEGQNVTLSCEQNLNHDAMYWYRQDPGQGLRLIYYSQIVNDFQKGDIAEGYSVSREKKESFPLTVTSAQKNPTAFYLCASSPGRGSQPQHFGDGTRLSIL.

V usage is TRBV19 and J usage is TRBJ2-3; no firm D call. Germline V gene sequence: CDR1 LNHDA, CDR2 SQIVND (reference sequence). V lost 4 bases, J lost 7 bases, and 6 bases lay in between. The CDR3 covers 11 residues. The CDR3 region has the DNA TGTGCCAGTAGTACCGAATATACGCAGTATTTT. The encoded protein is CASSTEYTQYF. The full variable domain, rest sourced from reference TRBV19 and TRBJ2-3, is DGGITQSPKYLFRKEGQNVTLSCEQNLNHDAMYWYRQDPGQGLRLIYYSQIVNDFQKGDIAEGYSVSREKKESFPLTVTSAQKNPTAFYLCASSTEYTQYFGPGTRLTVL.

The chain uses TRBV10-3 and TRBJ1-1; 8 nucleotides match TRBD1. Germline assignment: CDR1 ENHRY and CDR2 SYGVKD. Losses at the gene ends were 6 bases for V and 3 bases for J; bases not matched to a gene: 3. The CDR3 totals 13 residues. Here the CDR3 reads CAIRGGQDTEAFF. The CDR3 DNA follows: TGTGCCATCAGGGGGGGACAGGACACTGAAGCTTTCTTT.

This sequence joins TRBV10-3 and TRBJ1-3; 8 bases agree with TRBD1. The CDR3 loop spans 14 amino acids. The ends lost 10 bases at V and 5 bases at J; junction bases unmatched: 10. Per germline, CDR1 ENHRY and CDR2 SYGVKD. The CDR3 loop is CATTEQGARNTIYF. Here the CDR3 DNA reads TGTGCCACCACAGAGCAGGGGGCAAGAAACACCATATATTTT.

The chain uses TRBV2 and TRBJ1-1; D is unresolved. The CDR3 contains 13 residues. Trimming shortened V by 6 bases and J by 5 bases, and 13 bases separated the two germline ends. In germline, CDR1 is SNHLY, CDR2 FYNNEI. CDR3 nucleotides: TGTGCCAGCAGGGACGTGGGGTGGACTGAAGCTTTCTTT. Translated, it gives CASRDVGWTEAFF.